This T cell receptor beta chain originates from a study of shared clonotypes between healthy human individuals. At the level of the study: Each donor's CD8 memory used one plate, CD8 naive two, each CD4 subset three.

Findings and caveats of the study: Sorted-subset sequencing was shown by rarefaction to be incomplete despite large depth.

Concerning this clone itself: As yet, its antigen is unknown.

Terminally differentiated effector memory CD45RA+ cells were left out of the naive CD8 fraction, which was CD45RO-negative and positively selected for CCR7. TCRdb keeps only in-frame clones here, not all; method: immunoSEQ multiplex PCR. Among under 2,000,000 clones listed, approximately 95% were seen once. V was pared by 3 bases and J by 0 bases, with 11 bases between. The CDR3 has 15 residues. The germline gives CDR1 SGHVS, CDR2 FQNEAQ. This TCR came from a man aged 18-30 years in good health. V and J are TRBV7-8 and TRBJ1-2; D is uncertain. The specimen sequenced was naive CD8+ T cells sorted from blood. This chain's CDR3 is CASSFKTHTNYGYTF. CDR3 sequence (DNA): TGTGCCAGCAGCTTCAAGACCCACACTAACTATGGCTACACCTTC.